Following are 31 T cell receptor beta chains from one sample sequenced in a study of CD8+CD57+ T cells in acquired aplastic anemia. Profiling that covered TCR beta VDJ and CDR3 relied on genomic DNA as its template. TCRdb analysed the reads with MiXCR anew, one entry per CDR3 protein. The table includes 260,000 or so distinct CDR3 sequences, 82% detected once. Patients sequenced had flow cytometry evidence of CD8+CD57+ cell expansion. Sequencing was carried out using sorted CD4+, CD8+, or CD8+CD57+ T cells (not recorded which) from PBMCs. The receptors here all came from a human donor with aplastic anemia.

To note about this clonotype: One junction end disagrees with the germline gene, perhaps due to a read error. The rearrangement links TRBV9 to TRBJ2-1, with D possibly being TRBD2 (7 bases). Germline CDR1 is SGDLS and CDR2 is YYNGEE. This CDR3 has 21 amino acids. CDR3 residues: CATSIDGGAEGGPGSYNEQFF. The CDR3, as DNA: TGTGCCACCAGCATAGATGGGGGGGCGGAGGGAGGGCCGGGTTCCTACAATGAGCAGTTCTTC.

The chain is built from TRBV7-9 and TRBJ2-7; D may match TRBD1 or TRBD2 (5 bases each). This CDR3 has 13 amino acids. Germline CDR1 is SEHNR and CDR2 is FQNEAQ (reference sequence). The CDR3, as DNA: TGTGCCAGCAGCCAAAGGGGTAGCTACGGGGCCAACGTC. Its translation is CASSQRGSYGANV.

With respect to this clonotype: At one end, the junction sequence differs from germline, possibly due to a read error. This chain joins TRBV10-3 and TRBJ2-1, with TRBD1 as a possible D gene (7 bases). This CDR3 has 16 residues. Germline assignment: CDR1 ENHRY and CDR2 SYGVKD. The CDR3 region has the DNA TGTGCCAGCAGTCAGGGGGGCGGAAAACATCAGGATGAGCAGTTCTTC. It specifies CASSQGGGKHQDEQFF.

A word on this clonotype: One end of the junction does not line up with germline, which may come from a read error. The chain is built from TRBV9 and TRBJ1-2; D gene unclear. The CDR3 contains 13 residues. The germline V gene encodes CDR1 SGDLS and CDR2 YYNGEE. CDR3 in amino acids: CASGEGVAGGYSF. The CDR3 DNA sequence: TGTGCCAGCGGCGAAGGCGTTGCAGGTGGCTACTCCTTC.

The V gene is TRBV4-1, the J gene TRBJ1-6; no clear D gene. Trimming cost V 1 base and J 0 bases, with 13 bases left between them. There are 18 residues in the CDR3. In germline, CDR1 is MGHRA, CDR2 YSYEKL. The CDR3 nucleotides read TGCGCCAGCAGCCAAGTCGATATGGGGTTCTCCTATAATTCACCCCTCCACTTT. It codes for CASSQVDMGFSYNSPLHF.

Comment on this clonotype: One junction end does not reproduce the germline sequence, and a read error may be involved. The CDR3 nucleotides are TGTGCCAGCGGCGACGGGGGAAGAGGTACGCGGTATTTT. It translates to CASGDGGRGTRYF. The rearrangement joins TRBV7-9 to TRBJ2-3, with D possibly matching TRBD2 (6 bases). Germline V lookup: CDR1 SEHNR, CDR2 FQNEAQ (reference sequence). The CDR3 sequence is 13 residues long.

This sequence joins TRBV11-1 and TRBJ2-3; D call uncertain. The CDR3 covers 13 residues. The V end lost 5 bases, the J end lost 3 bases, and 9 bases lay between the germline ends. Germline V gene data show CDR1 as SGHAT and CDR2 as FQDESV (reference sequence). The CDR3 sequence: CASSHPMTDTQYF. CDR3 DNA sequence: TGTGCCAGCAGCCATCCTATGACAGATACGCAGTATTTT.

The rearrangement uses TRBV15 and TRBJ2-7; D may be TRBD2 (5 bases). The DNA end lines up better with TRBJ2-5; the J call may be wrong. CDR1 is LNHNV, CDR2 YYDKDF, per germline (reference sequence). The CDR3 covers 14 residues. For the CDR3, the DNA is TGTGCCACCAGCGCGGGCAGCGACCAAGAGACCCAGTACTTC. It yields the protein CATSAGSDQETQYF.

In its sample, this clonotype was seen many times. The rearrangement uses TRBV13 and TRBJ2-3, with D uncertain. V lost 5 bases, J lost 6 bases, and 12 bases lay in between. Germline-derived CDR1 and CDR2 are PRHDT and FYEKMQ (reference sequence). This CDR3 has 13 residues. The CDR3 DNA reads TGTGCCAGCAGCCTACGGATTGGGGATACGCAGTATTTT. It yields the protein CASSLRIGDTQYF.

The chain employs TRBV6-5 and TRBJ2-3; 9 bases map to TRBD1. V gave up 6 bases and J gave up 4 bases; unmatched junction bases: 8. Germline CDR1 MNHEY, CDR2 SVGAGI. This CDR3 is built from 15 residues. The CDR3 spells CASSHRGRGADTQYF. The CDR3 DNA is TGTGCCAGCAGCCACAGGGGGCGCGGGGCAGATACGCAGTATTTT.

This clonotype has a handful of counts. The CDR3 does not close with the conserved phenylalanine or tryptophan, likely indicating a read error. It is unclear where the CDR3 begins or ends on the DNA, so no DNA is shown, and the CDR3 is as TCRdb lists it. CDR3 residues: CASSLAGVHETQY. V usage is TRBV7-2 and J usage is TRBJ2-1; the DNA was not compared with TRBD2, the D call given in the table. The CDR3 contains 13 residues when both ends are counted. In germline, CDR1 is SGHTA, CDR2 FQGNSA.

The chain links TRBV2 to TRBJ2-7; D is perhaps TRBD2 (5 bases). The CDR3 covers 16 residues. The germline V and J ends were trimmed by 6 bases and 4 bases, with 22 bases remaining between them. Germline CDR1 reads SNHLY; CDR2 reads FYNNEI. The CDR3 sequence is CASSVAPSSQGYEQYF. For the CDR3, the DNA is TGTGCCAGCAGCGTAGCTCCTAGCAGCCAAGGGTACGAGCAGTACTTC.

This chain links TRBV7-6 with TRBJ2-1; tentative D call: TRBD1 (5 bases). In germline, CDR1 is SGHVS, CDR2 FNYEAQ. The CDR3 is 16 amino acids. V was shortened by 6 bases and J by 8 bases, with 23 bases between the two germline ends. The CDR3 is CASSSQRGRASDEQFF. The CDR3, as DNA: TGTGCCAGCAGTTCTCAAAGGGGCAGGGCGAGCGATGAGCAGTTCTTC.

The V and J genes are TRBV7-8 and TRBJ1-4; 7 nucleotides line up with TRBD1. This CDR3 contains 15 residues. Germline CDR1 SGHVS, CDR2 FQNEAQ. Losses at the gene ends were 1 base for V and 7 bases for J; bases not matched to a gene: 6. The CDR3 DNA sequence: TGTGCCAGCAGCTTAGGACAGGGATCGGGTGAAAAACTGTTTTTT. Translating it yields CASSLGQGSGEKLFF.

The rearrangement joins TRBV19 to TRBJ2-7, with D possibly TRBD1 on 6 matching bases. Germline V lookup: CDR1 LNHDA, CDR2 SQIVND (reference sequence). The germline V and J ends were trimmed by 0 bases and 5 bases, with 11 bases remaining between them. CDR3 length equals 14 residues. The CDR3: CASSIEYRVHEQYF. CDR3 nucleotides: TGTGCCAGTAGTATAGAATACAGGGTCCACGAGCAGTACTTC.

Notes on this clonotype: The junction departs from the called germline gene at one end, perhaps through a read error. The J gene is TRBJ2-4, the V gene TRBV7-8; 7 nucleotides align to TRBD2. CDR1 and CDR2 (germline): SGHVS, FQNEAQ. The CDR3 sequence is 12 residues long. The CDR3 region is CASRGAGNLQYF. Here the CDR3 DNA reads TGTGCCAGCAGAGGAGCGGGAAACCTTCAGTACTTC.

This clonotype has just one count. V and J are TRBV7-3 and TRBJ2-7, with D possibly matching TRBD1 (7 bases). Trimming removed 2 bases at V and 9 bases at J, with 17 bases between. The CDR3 has 14 residues. Germline CDR1 reads SGHTA; CDR2 reads FQGTGA. CDR3 DNA: TGTGCCAGCAGCTTAGGGTCGGGGGCAGGGGGGCAGTACGTC. Translation: CASSLGSGAGGQYV.

This clonotype came up once. The conserved final phenylalanine or tryptophan is absent from the CDR3, which likely points to a read error. The limits of the CDR3 on the DNA are not certain, so only TCRdb's listed CDR3 is given. The chain links TRBV7-3 to TRBJ2-3; the D call in the table, TRBD1, was not verified against the DNA. Germline V gene sequence: CDR1 SGHTA, CDR2 FQGTGA. The CDR3 comprises 13 residues, both ends counted. The CDR3 loop reads CASSDGKTDTRNS.

This clonotype was picked up one time. The chain carries TRBV6-4 and TRBJ1-2; no reliable D call. This CDR3 region has 14 residues. Trimming removed 2 bases at V and 8 bases at J, with 15 bases between. CDR1 MRHNA and CDR2 SNTAGT come from the germline V gene. The CDR3 spells CASSDTGHLEGYTF. CDR3 nucleotide sequence: TGTGCCAGCAGTGACACTGGCCACCTGGAGGGCTACACCTTC.

This chain joins TRBV15 and TRBJ2-5, with D perhaps TRBD1 (6 bases). CDR1 and CDR2 from the germline V gene are LNHNV and YYDKDF (reference sequence). CDR3 length equals 14 residues. CDR3 region: CGTSRGSKQETQYF. CDR3 coding DNA: TGTGGCACAAGCAGGGGCAGCAAGCAAGAGACCCAGTACTTC. Drawing the rest from reference TRBV15 and TRBJ2-5, the complete variable domain is DAMVIQNPRYQVTQFGKPVTLSCSQTLNHNVMYWYQQKSSQAPKLLFHYYDKDFNNEADTPDNFQSRRPNTSFCFLDIRSPGLGDTAMYLCGTSRGSKQETQYFGPGTRLLVL.

In its sample, this clonotype was seen once. Since no conserved phenylalanine or tryptophan closes the CDR3, a read error is the likely cause. CDR3 nucleotides: TGTGCCACCAGCAGAGAAAGCAGCGGCGGGAGCGATGAGCAGTTCTGC. Protein sequence: CATSRESSGGSDEQFC. The V gene is TRBV15, the J gene TRBJ2-1, with 7 bases lining up with TRBD2. The ends lost 0 bases at V and 8 bases at J; junction bases unmatched: 10. From germline, CDR1 is LNHNV and CDR2 YYDKDF (reference sequence). The CDR3 runs 16 residues.

V usage is TRBV9 and J usage is TRBJ2-2; TRBD2 is a possible D gene (5 bases). The CDR3 runs to 14 residues. Trimming removed 7 bases from V and 5 bases from J, with 15 bases in between. Germline CDR1 is SGDLS and CDR2 is YYNGEE. The DNA for the CDR3 is TGTGCCAGCCGCTCCTCTGGAGGTACCGGGGAGCTGTTTTTT. It encodes CASRSSGGTGELFF. Filled out from reference TRBV9 and TRBJ2-2, the complete variable domain reads DSGVTQTPKHLITATGQRVTLRCSPRSGDLSVYWYQQSLDQGLQFLIQYYNGEERAKGNILERFSAQQFPDLHSELNLSSLELGDSALYFCASRSSGGTGELFFGEGSRLTVL.

The rearrangement joins TRBV5-6 to TRBJ2-1, with a weak D call TRBD2 (5 bases). V was pared by 0 bases and J by 4 bases, with 8 bases between. The germline gives CDR1 SGHDT, CDR2 YYEEEE. This CDR3 comprises 14 residues. The CDR3 DNA reads as TGTGCCAGCAGCTTGGAGAGGGAATACAATGAGCAGTTCTTC. Residues: CASSLEREYNEQFF. Looking up the rest from reference TRBV5-6 and TRBJ2-1 gives the full variable domain: DAGVTQSPTHLIKTRGQQVTLRCSPKSGHDTVSWYQQALGQGPQFIFQYYEEEERQRGNFPDRFSGHQFPNYSSELNVNALLLGDSALYLCASSLEREYNEQFFGPGTRLTVL.

On this clonotype: As the CDR3 is not closed by the conserved phenylalanine or tryptophan, this likely results from a read error. It is unclear where the CDR3 begins or ends on the DNA, so no DNA is shown, and the CDR3 is as TCRdb lists it. The chain is built from TRBV7-9 and TRBJ2-3; TRBD1, the table's D call, lacks a check against the DNA. The CDR3 is 13 residues long, counting both termini. CDR1 and CDR2 from the germline V gene are SEHNR and FQNEAQ (reference sequence). The CDR3 loop reads CASSPAGLDTGYL.

The gene calls are TRBV7-9 and TRBJ1-1; the D gene is possibly TRBD1 (6 bases). The CDR3 covers 15 residues. The V and J ends lost 4 bases and 14 bases respectively, with 26 bases between them. Germline V gives CDR1 SEHNR, CDR2 FQNEAQ (reference sequence). CDR3: CASSSGVTGGQLVFF. CDR3 nucleotide sequence: TGTGCCAGCAGCTCCGGGGTTACGGGTGGACAGTTAGTCTTCTTT.

This sequence joins TRBV11-1 and TRBJ2-3, with D perhaps assigned TRBD1 or TRBD2 (6 bases each). CDR1 and CDR2 from the germline V gene are SGHAT and FQDESV (reference sequence). The V end lost 8 bases, the J end lost 10 bases, and 16 bases lay between the germline ends. This CDR3 comprises 12 residues. The CDR3 protein is CASGDGGTAQYF. CDR3 coding DNA: TGTGCCAGCGGGGACGGGGGCACAGCGCAGTATTTT. The variable domain in full, completed from reference TRBV11-1 and TRBJ2-3, reads EAEVAQSPRYKITEKSQAVAFWCDPISGHATLYWYRQILGQGPELLVQFQDESVVDDSQLPKDRFSAERLKGVDSTLKIQPAELGDSAMYLCASGDGGTAQYFGPGTRLTVL.

The chain recombines TRBV9 with TRBJ2-7, with TRBD2 matching 7 bases. Germline CDR1 reads SGDLS; CDR2 reads YYNGEE. The CDR3 covers 14 residues. CDR3 nucleotides: TGCGCCAGCAGCTTGGCGGGAGCAACTAATGAAAAACACGTC. Protein sequence: CASSLAGATNEKHV.

The chain links TRBV9 to TRBJ2-5, with 10 bases identical to TRBD2. This CDR3 is built from 14 residues. With 4 bases clipped from V and 14 bases from J, the junction kept 14 bases outside the gene matches. From germline, CDR1 is SGDLS and CDR2 YYNGEE. The CDR3 DNA is TGTGCCAGCAGCCGAGGCCTAGCGGGAGTGCCCTACTACTTC. Its protein product is CASSRGLAGVPYYF.

About this clonotype itself: At one boundary the junction diverges from the germline segment, which might be a read error. This chain joins TRBV2 and TRBJ2-5; TRBD2 is a possible D gene (7 bases). The CDR3 covers 14 residues. Germline-derived CDR1 and CDR2 are SNHLY and FYNNEI. The CDR3 sequence: CASSGGGGAKTQYF. As DNA, the CDR3 is TGTGCCAGCAGTGGGGGAGGGGGAGCCAAGACCCAGTATTTC.

The chain has TRBV6-4 and TRBJ2-3, with TRBD2 matching over 12 bases. Trimming removed 4 bases from V and 0 bases from J; junction bases left unmatched: 5. Germline-derived CDR1 and CDR2 are MRHNA and SNTAGT. The CDR3 contains 17 residues. The CDR3: CASSVLAGGPSTDTQYF. The CDR3 DNA follows: TGTGCCAGCAGTGTCCTAGCGGGAGGGCCAAGCACAGATACGCAGTATTTT.

As for this clonotype: Mismatch with germline at one junction end may stem from a read error. The chain couples TRBV7-8 to TRBJ2-3; 8 bases are a match to TRBD2. Looked up from germline, CDR1 is SGHVS and CDR2 is FQNEAQ. The CDR3 consists of 14 residues. The CDR3 here is CASSLAREASSRYF. As DNA, the CDR3 is TGTGCCAGCAGCTTAGCGCGGGAGGCGAGCTCGCGCTACTTT.